This T cell receptor (beta chain) was identified in a study of identical twins. Study-wide results and caveats: Excess sharing between twins was weaker in beta out-of-frame sequences. The abundant beta clonotypes from cord blood had fewer insertions, and memory repertoires had none of this. Zero-insertion findings could be partly confounded by invariant cells (MAIT and iNKT cells).

V lost 4 bases and J lost 0; bases outside the gene matches: 4. CDR1 is SGDLS, CDR2 YYNGEE, per germline. CDR3 length: 14 amino acids. As to this clonotype: Antigen: not known.

A universal primer site was created by template switching, with the cDNA bearing unique molecular identifiers. Via MiXCR, TCRdb re-called the 5' RACE reads, giving one row per CDR3 protein. The sample consists of 200,000 to 250,000 distinct CDR3 sequences, under 10% of them appearing once. The sample was also reused in another study, on yellow fever vaccine responses in identical twins.

The clonotype was recovered from a woman between 18 and 29 years old in good health. The gene calls are TRBV9 and TRBJ2-7; 7 bases are a match to TRBD1. The specimen was memory (CD45RO+) T cells sorted from blood. The CDR3 DNA is TGTGCCAGCAGCCCGACAGGGAACTCCTACGAGCAGTACTTC. The encoded protein is CASSPTGNSYEQYF. Based on the CDR3 plus reference TRBV9 and TRBJ2-7, the full variable domain is DSGVTQTPKHLITATGQRVTLRCSPRSGDLSVYWYQQSLDQGLQFLIQYYNGEERAKGNILERFSAQQFPDLHSELNLSSLELGDSALYFCASSPTGNSYEQYFGPGTRLTVT.